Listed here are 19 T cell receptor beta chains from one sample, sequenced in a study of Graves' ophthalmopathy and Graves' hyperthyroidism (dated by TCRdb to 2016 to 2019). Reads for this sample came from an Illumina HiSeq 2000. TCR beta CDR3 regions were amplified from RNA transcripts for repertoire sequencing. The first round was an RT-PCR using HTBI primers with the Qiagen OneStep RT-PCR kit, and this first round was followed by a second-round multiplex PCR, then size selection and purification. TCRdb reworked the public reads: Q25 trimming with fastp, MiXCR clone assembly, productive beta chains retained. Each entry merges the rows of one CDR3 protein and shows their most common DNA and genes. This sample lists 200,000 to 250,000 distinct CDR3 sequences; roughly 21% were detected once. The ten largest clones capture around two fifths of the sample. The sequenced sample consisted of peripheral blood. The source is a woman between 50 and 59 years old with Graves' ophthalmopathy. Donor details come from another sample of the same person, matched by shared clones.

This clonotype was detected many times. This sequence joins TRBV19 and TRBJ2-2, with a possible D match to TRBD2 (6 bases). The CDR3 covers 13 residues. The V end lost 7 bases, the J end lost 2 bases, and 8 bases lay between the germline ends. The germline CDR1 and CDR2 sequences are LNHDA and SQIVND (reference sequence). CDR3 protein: CASKEGNTGELFF. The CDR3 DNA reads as TGTGCCAGTAAGGAGGGAAACACCGGGGAGCTGTTTTTT.

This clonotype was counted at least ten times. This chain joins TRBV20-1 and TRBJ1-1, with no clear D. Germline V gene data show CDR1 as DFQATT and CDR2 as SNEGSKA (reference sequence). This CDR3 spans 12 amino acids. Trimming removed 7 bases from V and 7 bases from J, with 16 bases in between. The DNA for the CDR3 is TGCAGTGTCCTAATCGAAGGTTTTGAAGCTTTCTTT. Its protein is CSVLIEGFEAFF.

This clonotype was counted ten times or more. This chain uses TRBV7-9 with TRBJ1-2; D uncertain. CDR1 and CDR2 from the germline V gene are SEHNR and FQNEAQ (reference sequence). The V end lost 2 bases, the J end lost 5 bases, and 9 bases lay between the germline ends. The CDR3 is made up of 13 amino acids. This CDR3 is CASSLLTDYGYTF. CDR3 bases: TGTGCCAGCAGCTTACTTACGGATTATGGCTACACCTTC.

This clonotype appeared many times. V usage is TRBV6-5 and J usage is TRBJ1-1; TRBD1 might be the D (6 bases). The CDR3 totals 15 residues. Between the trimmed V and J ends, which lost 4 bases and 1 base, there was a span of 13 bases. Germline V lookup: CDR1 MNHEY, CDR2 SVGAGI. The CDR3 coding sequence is TGTGCCAGCAGTTCCCAGGGGATGGGGAACACTGAAGCTTTCTTT. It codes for CASSSQGMGNTEAFF.

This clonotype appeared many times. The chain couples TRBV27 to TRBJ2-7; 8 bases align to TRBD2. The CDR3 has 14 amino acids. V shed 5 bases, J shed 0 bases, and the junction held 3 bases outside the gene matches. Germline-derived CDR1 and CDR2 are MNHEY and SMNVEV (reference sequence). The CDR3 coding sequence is TGTGCCAGCAGTCTTAGCGGGATCTCCTACGAGCAGTACTTC. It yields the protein CASSLSGISYEQYF.

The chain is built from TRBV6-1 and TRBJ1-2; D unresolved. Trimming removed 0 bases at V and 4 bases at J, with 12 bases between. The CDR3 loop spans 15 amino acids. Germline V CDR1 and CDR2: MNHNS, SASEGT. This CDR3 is CASSEALLALYGYTF. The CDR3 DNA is TGTGCCAGCAGTGAAGCGCTTCTCGCCCTCTATGGCTACACCTTC.

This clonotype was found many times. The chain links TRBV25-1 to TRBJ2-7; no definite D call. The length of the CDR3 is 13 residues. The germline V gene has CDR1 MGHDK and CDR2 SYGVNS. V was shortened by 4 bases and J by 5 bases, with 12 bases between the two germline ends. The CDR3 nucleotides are TGTGCCAGCAGTGCGGCATATCAGGACGAGCAGTACTTC. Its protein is CASSAAYQDEQYF.

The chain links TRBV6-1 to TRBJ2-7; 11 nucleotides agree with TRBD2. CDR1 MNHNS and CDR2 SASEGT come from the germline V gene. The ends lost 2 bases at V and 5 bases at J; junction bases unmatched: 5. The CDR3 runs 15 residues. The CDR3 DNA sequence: TGTGCCAGCAGTGAAACTAGCGGGAGTTCGGACGAGCAGTACTTC. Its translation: CASSETSGSSDEQYF.

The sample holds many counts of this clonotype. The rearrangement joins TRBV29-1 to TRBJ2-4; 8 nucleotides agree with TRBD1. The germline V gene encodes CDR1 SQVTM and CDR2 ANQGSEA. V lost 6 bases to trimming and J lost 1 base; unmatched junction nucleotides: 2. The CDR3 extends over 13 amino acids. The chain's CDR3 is CSVRQGAKNIQYF. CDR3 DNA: TGCAGCGTCAGACAGGGGGCCAAAAACATTCAGTACTTC.

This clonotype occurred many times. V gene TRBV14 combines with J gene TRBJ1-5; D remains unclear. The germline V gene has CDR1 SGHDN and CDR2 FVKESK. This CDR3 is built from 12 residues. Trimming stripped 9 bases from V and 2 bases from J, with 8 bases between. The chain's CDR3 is CARGRGNQPQHF. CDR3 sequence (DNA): TGTGCCAGGGGGAGGGGCAATCAGCCCCAGCATTTT.

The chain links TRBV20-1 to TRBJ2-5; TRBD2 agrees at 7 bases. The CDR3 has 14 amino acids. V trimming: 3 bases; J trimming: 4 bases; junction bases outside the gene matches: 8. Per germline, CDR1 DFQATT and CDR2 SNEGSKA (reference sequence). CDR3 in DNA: TGCAGTGCTAGGGTAGCGGGCCACCCAGAGACCCAGTACTTC. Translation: CSARVAGHPETQYF.

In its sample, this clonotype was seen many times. CDR3 in amino acids: CASRPGQSHSGAYYEQYF. The CDR3 region has the DNA TGTGCCAGCAGGCCGGGACAGAGCCACTCCGGGGCCTACTACGAGCAGTACTTC. The chain links TRBV27 to TRBJ2-7; 7 bases are a match to TRBD1. The CDR3 loop spans 18 amino acids. Germline V gene lookup returns CDR1 MNHEY and CDR2 SMNVEV (reference sequence). Trimming removed 6 bases from V and 3 bases from J; junction bases left unmatched: 20.

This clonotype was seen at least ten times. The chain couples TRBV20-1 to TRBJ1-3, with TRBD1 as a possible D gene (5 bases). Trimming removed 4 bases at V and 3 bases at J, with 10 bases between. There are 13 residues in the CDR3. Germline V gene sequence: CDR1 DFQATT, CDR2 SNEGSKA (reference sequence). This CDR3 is CSAKGHLGNTIYF. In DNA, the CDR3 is TGCAGTGCTAAGGGGCACCTTGGAAACACCATATATTTT.

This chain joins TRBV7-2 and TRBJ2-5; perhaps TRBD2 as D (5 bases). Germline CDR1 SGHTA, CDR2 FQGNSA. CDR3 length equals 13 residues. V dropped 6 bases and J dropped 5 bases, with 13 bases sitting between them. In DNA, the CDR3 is TGTGCCAGCAGTCGGGGAGACCGGGAGACCCAGTACTTC. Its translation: CASSRGDRETQYF. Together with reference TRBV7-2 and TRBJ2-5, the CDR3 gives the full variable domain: GAGVSQSPSNKVTEKGKDVELRCDPISGHTALYWYRQSLGQGLEFLIYFQGNSAPDKSGLPSDRFSAERTGGSVSTLTIQRTQQEDSAVYLCASSRGDRETQYFGPGTRLLVL.

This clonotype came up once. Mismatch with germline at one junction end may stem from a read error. CDR3 bases: TGTGGCAGCAGGACTGCCTCGACAGCTTTCTTT. This sequence encodes CGSRTASTAFF. V usage is TRBV28 and J usage is TRBJ1-1; D not certain. The CDR3 extends over 11 amino acids. Germline values: CDR1 MDHEN, CDR2 SYDVKM. The full variable domain, with the rest looked up from reference TRBV28 and TRBJ1-1, is DVKVTQSSRYLVKRTGEKVFLECVQDMDHENMFWYRQDPGLGLRLIYFSYDVKMKEKGDIPEGYSVSREKKERFSLILESASTNQTSMYLCGSRTASTAFFGQGTRLTVV.

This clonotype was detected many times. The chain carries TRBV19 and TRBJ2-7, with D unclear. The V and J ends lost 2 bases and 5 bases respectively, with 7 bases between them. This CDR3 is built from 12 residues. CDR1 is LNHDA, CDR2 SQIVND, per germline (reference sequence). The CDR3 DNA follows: TGTGCCAGTAGTATACTGGGCCACGAGCAGTACTTC. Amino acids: CASSILGHEQYF. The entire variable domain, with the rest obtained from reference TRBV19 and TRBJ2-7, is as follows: DGGITQSPKYLFRKEGQNVTLSCEQNLNHDAMYWYRQDPGQGLRLIYYSQIVNDFQKGDIAEGYSVSREKKESFPLTVTSAQKNPTAFYLCASSILGHEQYFGPGTRLTVT.

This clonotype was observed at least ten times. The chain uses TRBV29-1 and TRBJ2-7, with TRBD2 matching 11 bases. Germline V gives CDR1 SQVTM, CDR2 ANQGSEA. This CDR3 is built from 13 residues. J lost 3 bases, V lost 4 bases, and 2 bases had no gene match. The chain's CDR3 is CSVVTSGIYEQYF. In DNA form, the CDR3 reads TGCAGCGTTGTGACTAGCGGGATCTACGAGCAGTACTTC.

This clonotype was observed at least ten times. The chain's CDR3 is CASSLCCQPQHF. The CDR3 nucleotides are TGTGCCAGCAGCTTATGTTGTCAGCCCCAGCATTTT. The chain couples TRBV7-3 to TRBJ1-5; D not resolved. Trimming removed 2 bases at V and 6 bases at J, with 5 bases between. The CDR3 runs to 12 residues. Germline values: CDR1 SGHTA, CDR2 FQGTGA.

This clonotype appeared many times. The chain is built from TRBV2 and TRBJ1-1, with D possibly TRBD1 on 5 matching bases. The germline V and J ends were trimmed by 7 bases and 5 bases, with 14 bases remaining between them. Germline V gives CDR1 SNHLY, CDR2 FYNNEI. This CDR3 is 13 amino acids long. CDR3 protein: CASKFGTLTEAFF. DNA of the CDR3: TGTGCCAGCAAGTTTGGGACGCTTACTGAAGCTTTCTTT.